What follows describes a single T cell receptor (beta chain). Its binding antigen is unknown. No much larger clonotype is one base removed from it; base qualities were not supplied. These data come from a study of PD-1 blockade in classical Hodgkin lymphoma (dated by TCRdb to the early 2020s). At the level of the whole study: Nivolumab dosing was 3 mg/kg intravenously every 2 weeks, continuing until either disease progression or unacceptable toxicity. The study used CyTOF and TCR beta sequencing to define a peripheral blood immune signature of response to PD-1 blockade in classical Hodgkin lymphoma. Overall study outcomes, separate from this receptor: Lower diversity was observed in patients in whom nivolumab was started less than 1 year after ASCT, and these patients were excluded from later analyses so that confounding by immune reconstitution would be avoided. The study covered only a single clinical trial cohort, and the causes of the repertoire differences, possibly disease activity or prior therapy, were still not defined. A significant rise by C4D1 was seen in CD4+ but not CD8+ TCR diversity (p=0.0027 vs p=0.16), with the rise being most apparent in complete responders (p=0.02). Baseline diversity similar to that of newly diagnosed patients was observed in trial patients achieving complete response, whereas significantly lower diversity was observed in partial responders and progressors. Newly diagnosed patients were reported to have lower baseline TCR diversity than healthy donors, and relapsed/refractory patients were reported to have lower baseline TCR diversity still.

Explained via the paper, the time point label denotes: cycle 1 day 1 (C1D1), immediately before nivolumab initiation. Relapse after autologous stem cell transplantation had occurred in all trial patients, and cohorts A, B and C were distinguished by prior brentuximab vedotin exposure. The trial cohort was composed of about 60 patients with relapsed/refractory classical Hodgkin lymphoma, for whom complete response, partial response or progressive disease was recorded as best overall response. Trial patients were treated with single-agent nivolumab in the multi-cohort phase II CheckMate 205 trial. Best overall response was determined by an independent review committee according to the 2007 International Working Group response criteria. Trial PBMCs were collected immediately before nivolumab initiation (C1D1) and during therapy at cycle 2 day 1 and cycle 4 day 1. Peripheral blood was collected in 8 mL Vacutainer Cell Preparation Tubes, from which PBMCs were isolated by centrifugation and then cryopreserved.

The Qiagen DNeasy kit was used to extract genomic DNA both from unsorted PBMCs and from the negatively selected CD4+ and CD8+ fractions. Using primers that anneal to V and J segments, immunoSEQ multiplex PCR amplified the TCR beta CDR3 regions. A synthetic immune receptor repertoire was used to minimize amplification bias, and any remaining bias was removed computationally after sequencing. Regarding the original processing steps: Repertoire diversity was quantified as the Shannon entropy index using custom Python scripts. Unsorted, CD4+ and CD8+ repertoires were examined separately, except in combined analyses, for which CD4+ and CD8+ sequences were merged in silico. Clonal expansion was defined as a frequency increase of at least 2-fold after treatment compared with C1D1, and clones undetected at baseline were assigned a pseudocount of 0.5. Clones with 0 or 1 copy at C1D1 were classified as singleton clones, and clones with 2 or more copies were classified as non-singleton clones. Clones expanded in unsorted samples were assigned a CD4+, CD8+ or unknown annotation through matching of protein sequences in sorted samples from the same patient. Wilcoxon tests on paired samples were used to test diversity changes from C1D1 to C4D1. TCRdb stores this immuneACCESS table with in-frame sequences only. Part of the clones is absent; in the studies checked, under half of the shortfall reflects unresolved V genes, and no reason is known for the rest. D and trimming were read from the DNA, whereas the V and J calls and clone size are those reported in that table. The sample yields over 80,000 clones; 80% to 95% were counted once. The top ten clones comprise approximately 2.8% of the sample.

This clonotype was sampled from a human donor with classical Hodgkin lymphoma. The material sequenced was peripheral blood mononuclear cells (PBMCs), taken at baseline.

The DNA is as follows: TGTGCCAGCAGTTCCAACAGGGGGCCCAATCAGCCCCAGCATTTT. It codes for CASSSNRGPNQPQHF. The chain was built from TRBV6-5 and TRBJ1-5; a stretch of 9 junction bases matches TRBD1. The germline V gene gives CDR1 as MNHEY and CDR2 as SVGAGI. V is pruned by 4 bases and J by 3 bases, leaving 4 bases of the junction without a gene match. From its cysteine to its phenylalanine, the CDR3 spans 15 amino acids. Solely the CDR3 DNA is kept, with 45 bases framed from the first base.